This TCR beta chain was sequenced for a study of blood T cell repertoires in COVID-19. Here immunoSEQ multiplex PCR was the method, and the copy in TCRdb shows in-frame clones only, minus some. This sample carries approximately 150,000 clones, approximately 92% of them seen once, and the ten largest clones take 13%. Sequenced sample: peripheral blood. The source of this sequence is a man aged 18 to 35 with COVID-19, enrolled during active disease.

The CDR3 loop is CASSYSGGTEAFF. CDR3 in DNA: TGTGCCAGCAGTTACTCTGGAGGCACTGAAGCTTTCTTT. The chain joins TRBV6-5 to TRBJ1-1; D is undetermined. The CDR3 extends over 13 amino acids. Trimming took 0 bases from V and 4 from J, leaving 6 bases between them. CDR1 MNHEY and CDR2 SVGAGI come from the germline V gene.